The entry below describes one T cell receptor (beta chain). TCRdb's copy holds only in-frame clones and misses some; the assay was immunoSEQ multiplex PCR. The table includes approximately 2.4 million clones, approximately 95% detected once. This sample is part of a study of shared clonotypes between healthy human individuals. Study background: Ranging from 18 to 49 in age, donors were a couple of women and a few men. For every donor, three CD4 naive, three CD4 memory, two CD8 naive and one CD8 memory plates were used.

This sequence was found in a man younger than 30 in good health. Material for sequencing was naive CD4+ T cells sorted from blood. The subset is: CD45RA+ positively selected.

CDR3: CASSLVGHFTEAFF. The CDR3 DNA is TGTGCCAGCAGCTTAGTGGGACATTTTACTGAAGCTTTCTTT. The rearrangement uses TRBV11-2 and TRBJ1-1; D is perhaps TRBD1 (6 bases). This CDR3 has 14 amino acids. Trimming left V 1 base short and J 5 bases short, with 11 bases between. From germline, CDR1 is SGHAT and CDR2 FQNNGV.